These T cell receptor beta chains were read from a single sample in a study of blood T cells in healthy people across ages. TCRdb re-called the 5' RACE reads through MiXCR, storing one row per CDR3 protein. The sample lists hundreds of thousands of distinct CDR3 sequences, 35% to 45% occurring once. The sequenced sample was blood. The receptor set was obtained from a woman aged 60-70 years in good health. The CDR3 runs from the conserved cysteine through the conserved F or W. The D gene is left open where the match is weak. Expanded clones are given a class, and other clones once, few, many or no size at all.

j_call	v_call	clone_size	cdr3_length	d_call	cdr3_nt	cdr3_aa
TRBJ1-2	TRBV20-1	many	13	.	TGCAGTGCTAGAGAGGGGGTCTACTATGGCTACACCTTC	CSAREGVYYGYTF
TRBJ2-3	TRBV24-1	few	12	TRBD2	TGTGCCACTAGCGGGACTACGTATACGCAGTATTTT	CATSGTTYTQYF
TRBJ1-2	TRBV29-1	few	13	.	TGCAGCGTTGGCAGGGACTCTAACTATGGCTACACCTTC	CSVGRDSNYGYTF
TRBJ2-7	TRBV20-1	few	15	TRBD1	TGCAGTGCTGACATGACAGGGGAATCCATCTACGAGCAGTACTTC	CSADMTGESIYEQYF
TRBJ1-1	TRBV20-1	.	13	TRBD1	TGCAGTGTCCCAGGGGGCGAGTACACTGAAGCTTTCTTT	CSVPGGEYTEAFF
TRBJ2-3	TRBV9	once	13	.	TGTGCCAGCAGCGTCTGGGGAGCAGATACGCAGTATTTT	CASSVWGADTQYF
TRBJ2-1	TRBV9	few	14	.	TGTGCCAGCAGCTTCTCCCCTACGTACAATGAGCAGTTCTTC	CASSFSPTYNEQFF
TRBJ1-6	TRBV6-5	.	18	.	TGTGCCAGCAGTTACGCCGGGATAGGACTGGGAGGGTATTCACCCCTCCACTTT	CASSYAGIGLGGYSPLHF
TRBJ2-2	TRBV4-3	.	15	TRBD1	TGCGTCAGCAGCCAAGAGGGACAGGCTTTCGGGGAGCTGTTTTTT	CVSSQEGQAFGELFF
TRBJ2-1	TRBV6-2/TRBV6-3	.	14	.	TGTGCCAGCAGTAAGAATACAGTCTACAATGAGCAGTTCTTC	CASSKNTVYNEQFF
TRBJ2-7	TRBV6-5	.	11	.	TGTGCCACTTCCGACGCTTACGAGCAGTACTTC	CATSDAYEQYF
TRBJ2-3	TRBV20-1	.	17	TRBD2	TGCAGTGGACTCCATCCCGGGGGTAGCGGGGCATCGGATACGCAGTATTTT	CSGLHPGGSGASDTQYF
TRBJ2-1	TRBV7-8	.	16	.	TGTGCCAGCAGCTTAGTCCAGGGCGGGACCTACAATGAGCAGTTCTTC	CASSLVQGGTYNEQFF
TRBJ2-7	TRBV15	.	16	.	TGTGCCACCAGTTGGGGGACGGACATCATGGCGAACGAGCAGTACTTC	CATSWGTDIMANEQYF
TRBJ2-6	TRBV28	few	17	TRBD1	TGTGCCAGCAGTTCGGGACAGGGGAGGTCTGGGGCCAACGTCCTGACTTTC	CASSSGQGRSGANVLTF
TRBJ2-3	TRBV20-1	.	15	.	TGCAGTGCTAGAGGGGGTAGCGGAACCTCAGATACGCAGTATTTT	CSARGGSGTSDTQYF
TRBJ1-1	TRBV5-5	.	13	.	TGTGCCAGCAGCCTGGAGGCTACGACTGAAGCTTTCTTT	CASSLEATTEAFF
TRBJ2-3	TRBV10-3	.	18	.	TGTGCCATCAGTGAGACAGGGCGGACCCGGTCCCACACAGATACGCAGTATTTT	CAISETGRTRSHTDTQYF